This TCR beta chain was observed in a study of blood T cell repertoires in COVID-19. Sequencing was performed with immunoSEQ multiplex PCR; in TCRdb, only in-frame clones are kept and a portion is missing. The data hold 150,000 to 200,000 clones, with roughly 90% observed a single time. Specimen: PBMCs or T cells enriched from blood (not recorded which). The sequence was collected from a woman aged 18-29 years who had recovered from COVID-19.

The CDR3 reads CASKTGGTSYEQYF. CDR3 nucleotides: TGTGCCAGCAAGACAGGGGGGACCTCCTACGAGCAGTACTTC. The chain is built from TRBV28 and TRBJ2-7; 9 nucleotides match TRBD1. Germline assignment: CDR1 MDHEN and CDR2 SYDVKM. V was pared by 7 bases and J by 0 bases, with 4 bases of the junction left unmatched. The length of the CDR3 is 14 residues.